Shown below are 24 T cell receptor beta chains from a single sample sequenced in a study of blood T cell repertoires in COVID-19. TCRdb keeps only in-frame clones here, not all; method: immunoSEQ multiplex PCR. The table includes 150,000 or so clones, 86% detected once. The sequenced material came from PBMCs or T cells enriched from blood (not recorded which). Receptors were obtained from a man between 45 and 60 years old who had recovered from COVID-19.

This chain uses TRBV3-1 (or the pseudogene TRBV3-2) with TRBJ2-2, with D possibly TRBD2 on 6 matching bases. Trimming cost V 1 base and J 7 bases, with 10 bases left between them. The length of the CDR3 is 14 residues. Germline V CDR1 and CDR2: LGHDT, YNNKEL (reference sequence). The CDR3 sequence is CASSQGGGYGELFF. CDR3 in DNA: TGTGCCAGCAGCCAAGGTGGGGGGTACGGGGAGCTGTTTTTT.

The V call is TRBV30, the J call TRBJ2-1; 8 nucleotides line up with TRBD2. CDR1 is GTSNPN and CDR2 is SVGIG in the germline V gene (reference sequence). The CDR3 covers 19 residues. With 0 bases clipped from V and 4 bases from J, the junction kept 17 bases outside the gene matches. This CDR3 reads CAWSVFQATQRETYNEQFF. The CDR3 DNA reads TGTGCCTGGAGTGTGTTCCAGGCGACCCAGCGGGAGACGTACAATGAGCAGTTCTTC.

The chain combines TRBV2 with TRBJ1-6; tentatively, D is TRBD1 (5 bases). There are 15 residues in the CDR3. With 2 bases removed from V and 8 bases from J, the gap between germline ends came to 13 bases. The germline V gene has CDR1 SNHLY and CDR2 FYNNEI. CDR3 sequence: CASSERGQGDSPLHF. The CDR3 DNA reads as TGTGCCAGCAGTGAAAGGGGTCAGGGTGATTCACCCCTCCACTTT.

The CDR3 protein is CASSRNPSGTNTGELFF. The CDR3 DNA reads TGTGCCAGCAGCAGAAACCCTAGCGGGACGAACACCGGGGAGCTGTTTTTT. The chain couples TRBV9 to TRBJ2-2, with 9 bases aligning to TRBD2. The length of the CDR3 is 17 residues. The V gene end was trimmed by 4 bases and the J gene end by 0 bases; junction bases not matched to a gene: 7. Germline values: CDR1 SGDLS, CDR2 YYNGEE.

The chain couples TRBV4-3 to TRBJ1-2; D unresolved. Germline CDR1 LGHNA, CDR2 YSLEER. The V and J ends lost 3 bases and 0 bases respectively, with 14 bases between them. This CDR3 has 16 amino acids. CDR3: CASSHDHNRANYGYTF. The CDR3 bases are TGCGCCAGCAGCCATGATCACAACAGAGCTAACTATGGCTACACCTTC.

DNA for the CDR3: TGTGCCAGCAGCTACAGGAATAAGGCCTCCTACGAGCAGTACTTC. It yields the protein CASSYRNKASYEQYF. The chain has TRBV3-1 (or the pseudogene TRBV3-2) and TRBJ2-7; a possible D gene is TRBD1 (5 bases). CDR1 is LGHDT, CDR2 YNNKEL, per germline (reference sequence). V was trimmed by 5 bases and J by 0 bases, leaving 14 bases between them. There are 15 residues in the CDR3.

The V and J genes are TRBV6-5 and TRBJ2-1, with 9 bases that match TRBD1. The V gene's germline CDR1 is MNHEY and CDR2 SVGAGI. Trimming at V came to 5 bases and at J to 8 bases, leaving 7 bases not matched to a gene. The CDR3 spans 14 residues. The CDR3 region is CASSRDRAVDEQFF. DNA for the CDR3: TGTGCCAGCAGTCGGGACAGGGCTGTGGATGAGCAGTTCTTC.

This clone was observed once. The chain links TRBV5-1 to TRBJ1-1; D possibly corresponds to TRBD1 (6 bases). The germline V gene has CDR1 SGHRS and CDR2 YFSETQ. V lost 2 bases, J lost 3 bases, and 14 bases lay in between. The CDR3 runs 15 residues. The CDR3 DNA sequence: TGCGCCAGCAGCTTAGGGGGAGGGAGGTACACTGAAGCTTTCTTT. Translation gives CASSLGGGRYTEAFF. The full variable domain, with the rest looked up from reference TRBV5-1 and TRBJ1-1, is KAGVTQTPRYLIKTRGQQVTLSCSPISGHRSVSWYQQTPGQGLQFLFEYFSETQRNKGNFPGRFSGRQFSNSRSEMNVSTLELGDSALYLCASSLGGGRYTEAFFGQGTRLTVV.

V is TRBV19 and J is TRBJ2-7; 7 nucleotides line up with TRBD2. This CDR3 contains 14 residues. Per the germline V gene, CDR1 is LNHDA and CDR2 is SQIVND (reference sequence). J lost 3 bases, V lost 6 bases, and 8 bases had no gene match. The CDR3 loop is CASRLRERGYEQYF. Written as DNA, the CDR3 is TGTGCCAGTAGGCTTCGGGAGCGGGGCTACGAGCAGTACTTC.

The rearrangement links TRBV7-9 to TRBJ2-5; D may be TRBD2 (6 bases). Germline lookup yields CDR1 SEHNR and CDR2 FQNEAQ (reference sequence). Trimming took 3 bases from V and 5 from J, leaving 10 bases between them. The length of the CDR3 is 13 residues. CDR3 loop: CASSLGLVETQYF. In nucleotides, the CDR3 is TGTGCCAGCAGCTTGGGACTGGTGGAGACCCAGTACTTC.

The CDR3 sequence: CATGLAGSLEQYV. CDR3 nucleotide sequence: TGTGCCACCGGACTAGCGGGTAGCCTCGAGCAGTACGTC. The V and J genes are TRBV7-9 and TRBJ2-7, with TRBD2 identical over 11 bases. Unmatched junction bases numbered 8, after V lost 10 bases and J lost 6 bases. The CDR3 spans 13 residues. Looked up from germline, CDR1 is SEHNR and CDR2 is FQNEAQ (reference sequence).

The chain links TRBV7-3 to TRBJ2-1, with D maybe TRBD1 (6 bases). Trimming left V 5 bases short and J 7 bases short, with 15 bases between. Germline CDR1 SGHTA, CDR2 FQGTGA. This CDR3 is 14 amino acids long. The CDR3 loop reads CASSAFRGENEQFF. CDR3 sequence (DNA): TGTGCCAGCAGCGCCTTCAGGGGAGAGAATGAGCAGTTCTTC.

The sample holds one count of this clone. V is TRBV11-1 and J is TRBJ1-1, with D perhaps TRBD1 (5 bases). The germline V gene has CDR1 SGHAT and CDR2 FQDESV (reference sequence). Trimming removed 5 bases at V and 5 bases at J, with 12 bases between. This CDR3 spans 13 amino acids. CDR3 in amino acids: CASSNPGRTEAFF. DNA of the CDR3: TGTGCCAGCAGCAACCCAGGGAGGACTGAAGCTTTCTTT.

Worth noting for this clone: One junction end does not reproduce the germline sequence, and a read error may be involved. This chain links TRBV28 with TRBJ1-5; no clear D. CDR1 MDHEN and CDR2 SYDVKM come from the germline V gene. The CDR3 loop spans 11 amino acids. The CDR3 spells CASSLSQTQHF. For the CDR3, the DNA is TGTGCCAGCAGTTTATCTCAGACCCAGCATTTT.

V usage is TRBV6-5 and J usage is TRBJ1-3; D is unresolved. V dropped 2 bases and J dropped 0 bases, with 8 bases sitting between them. Germline CDR1 MNHEY, CDR2 SVGAGI. The CDR3 has 15 amino acids. CDR3 coding DNA: TGTGCCAGCAGTTACCGGGATGTCTCTGGAAACACCATATATTTT. Its protein product is CASSYRDVSGNTIYF.

The table lists this clone with a few counts. V is TRBV28 and J is TRBJ1-2, with 8 bases lining up with TRBD1. The J segment lost 4 bases and the V segment lost 6 bases, leaving 7 bases of the junction unmatched. Germline assignment: CDR1 MDHEN and CDR2 SYDVKM. CDR3 length equals 14 residues. The chain's CDR3 is CASSLGTGIYGYTF. The CDR3, as DNA: TGTGCCAGCAGCCTCGGGACAGGCATCTATGGCTACACCTTC.

This clone was seen a few times. The chain recombines TRBV7-2 with TRBJ1-6; 12 nucleotides agree with TRBD1. This CDR3 spans 16 amino acids. The V segment lost 5 bases and the J segment 10 bases; nucleotides outside the gene matches: 9. CDR1 is SGHTA and CDR2 is FQGNSA in the germline V gene. The CDR3 DNA reads TGTGCCAGCAGCGCGTGGGGACAGGGGGCGGGATCACCCCTCCACTTT. Residues: CASSAWGQGAGSPLHF.

The rearrangement links TRBV29-1 to TRBJ2-2; TRBD1 matches at 8 bases. The CDR3 totals 14 residues. Germline V gene lookup returns CDR1 SQVTM and CDR2 ANQGSEA. Trimming at V came to 5 bases and at J to 4 bases, leaving 6 bases not matched to a gene. CDR3 loop: CSVTGTGFTGELFF. In nucleotides, the CDR3 is TGCAGCGTTACCGGGACAGGCTTCACCGGGGAGCTGTTTTTT.

The chain joins TRBV7-8 to TRBJ1-1; D is unresolved. Germline CDR1 reads SGHVS; CDR2 reads FQNEAQ. CDR3 length: 14 amino acids. V lost 2 bases and J lost 7, with 14 bases in between. CDR3 bases: TGTGCCAGCAGCTTATTAGGGAGGTCGGGTGAAGCTTTCTTT. Its translation: CASSLLGRSGEAFF. The full variable domain, with the rest looked up from reference TRBV7-8 and TRBJ1-1, is GAGVSQSPRYKVAKRGQDVALRCDPISGHVSLFWYQQALGQGPEFLTYFQNEAQLDKSGLPSDRFFAERPEGSVSTLKIQRTQQEDSAVYLCASSLLGRSGEAFFGQGTRLTVV.

CDR3: CASSSRVTNEKLFF. The CDR3, as DNA: TGTGCCAGTAGTTCCCGGGTAACTAATGAAAAACTGTTTTTT. This rearrangement joins TRBV19 to TRBJ1-4; D call uncertain. V lost 5 bases and J lost 1, with 8 bases in between. This CDR3 spans 14 amino acids. CDR1 LNHDA and CDR2 SQIVND come from the germline V gene (reference sequence).

The rearrangement links TRBV2 to TRBJ1-1; 8 nucleotides match TRBD1. Germline V gives CDR1 SNHLY, CDR2 FYNNEI. CDR3 size: 14 residues. The junction had 9 bases not matched to a gene; V was cut back by 9 bases and J by 3 bases. CDR3 bases: TGTGCCAGAGACAGGGGCGTGGGTGACACTGAAGCTTTCTTT. Translation: CARDRGVGDTEAFF.

The rearrangement links TRBV7-9 to TRBJ2-1, with 11 bases that match TRBD2. The V segment lost 0 bases and the J segment 2 bases; nucleotides outside the gene matches: 6. Germline lookup yields CDR1 SEHNR and CDR2 FQNEAQ (reference sequence). This CDR3 has 18 amino acids. CDR3: CASSLASGGASAYNEQFF. CDR3 nucleotide sequence: TGTGCCAGCAGCTTAGCTAGCGGGGGGGCCAGCGCCTACAATGAGCAGTTCTTC.

The CDR3, as DNA: TGTGCCAGCAGTTTCCAGGGGTATGAAGCTTTCTTT. This sequence encodes CASSFQGYEAFF. The chain has TRBV28 and TRBJ1-1; maybe TRBD1 (6 bases). The ends were cut back, 3 bases at V and 7 bases at J, with 9 bases in the middle. The germline V gene has CDR1 MDHEN and CDR2 SYDVKM. The CDR3 totals 12 residues.

The rearrangement uses TRBV24-1 and TRBJ1-1; possible D gene TRBD1, 6 bases. Trimming cost V 5 bases and J 6 bases, with 12 bases left between them. The germline V gene has CDR1 KGHDR and CDR2 SFDVKD. The CDR3 runs to 13 residues. CDR3 amino acids: CATSVTGSAEAFF. DNA of the CDR3: TGTGCCACCAGTGTAACAGGGTCCGCTGAAGCTTTCTTT.